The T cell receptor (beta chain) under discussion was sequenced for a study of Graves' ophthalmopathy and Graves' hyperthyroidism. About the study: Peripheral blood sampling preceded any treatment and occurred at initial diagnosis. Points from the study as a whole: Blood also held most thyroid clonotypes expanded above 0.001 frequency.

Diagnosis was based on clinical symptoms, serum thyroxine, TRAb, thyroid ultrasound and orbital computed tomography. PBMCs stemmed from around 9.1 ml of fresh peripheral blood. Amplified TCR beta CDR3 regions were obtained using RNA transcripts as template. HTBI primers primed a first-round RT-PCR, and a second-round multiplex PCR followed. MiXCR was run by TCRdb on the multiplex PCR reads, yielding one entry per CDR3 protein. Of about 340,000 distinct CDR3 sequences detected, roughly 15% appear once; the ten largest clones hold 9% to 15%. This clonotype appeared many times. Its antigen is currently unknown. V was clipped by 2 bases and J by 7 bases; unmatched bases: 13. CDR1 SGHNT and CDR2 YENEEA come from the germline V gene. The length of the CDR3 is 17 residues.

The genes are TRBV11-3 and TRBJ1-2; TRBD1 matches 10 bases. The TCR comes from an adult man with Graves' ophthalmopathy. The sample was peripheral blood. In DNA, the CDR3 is TGTGCCAGCAGCTTAAGGTCTTTGACAGGGGGCTTTGGTGGCTACACCTTC. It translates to CASSLRSLTGGFGGYTF.